This is a list of T cell receptor beta chains from one sample in a study of blood T cell repertoires in COVID-19. Generated by immunoSEQ multiplex PCR, the TCRdb table keeps only in-frame clones and is missing some. Among about 170,000 clones listed, 85% to 95% were seen once. Input material: peripheral blood. These receptors all stem from a woman aged 50 to 65 with acute or convalescent COVID-19. Each CDR3 is given without its conserved first and last residue. D genes are given only for firm matches. Clone sizes are given selectively: once, few, many, or a class where the clone is expanded.

V gene,clone size,D gene,CDR3 protein
TRBV19,NA,NA,ASSMSTRVEQF
TRBV29-1,NA,NA,SVVPRLGDEKLF
TRBV3-1/TRBV3-2,NA,NA,ASSPAIGGYGYT
TRBV6-2/TRBV6-3,NA,TRBD1,ASSYSPGTGPTNYGYT
TRBV3-1/TRBV3-2,NA,TRBD1,ASSRPPGQGWNSPLH
TRBV28,NA,TRBD1,ASSSQRQGLSPLH
TRBV2,NA,TRBD1,ASSEFSGRGQGNQPQH
TRBV11-3,NA,NA,ASSLRLNTEAF
TRBV6-5,NA,NA,ASTEGGLNTEAF
TRBV7-2,NA,TRBD2,ASSRGILAGSTDTQY
TRBV5-4,NA,TRBD1,ASSSQGASSGNTIY
TRBV7-9,few,NA,ASSLMEVNTEAF
TRBV3-1/TRBV3-2,NA,NA,ASSRRGSSYNEQF
TRBV7-2,NA,NA,ASSSVPRQYEGYT
TRBV6-6,NA,NA,ASSYRQRSSYNEQF
TRBV18,NA,NA,ASSRQGPPFSGANVLT
TRBV6-6,NA,TRBD1,AIRTGSTDTQY
TRBV5-1,NA,NA,ASSSDNNYGYT
TRBV3-1/TRBV3-2,NA,TRBD1,ASSRGQGDHGYT
TRBV30,NA,NA,AWSSRDNQPQH
TRBV2,NA,NA,ASSEGRPPDTQY
TRBV7-2,NA,NA,ASSSRGDSSPLH
TRBV9,NA,TRBD2,ASSTDPGLHTDTQY
TRBV5-1,NA,TRBD1,ASSTGEVNQPQH
TRBV24-1,NA,TRBD1,ATSDPTGDEAF
TRBV12-3/TRBV12-4,NA,NA,ASSPQNEQF
TRBV15,once,TRBD1,ATSRDSETGGEEAF
TRBV11-2,NA,NA,ASSPVGAGIRDYGYT
TRBV10-1,NA,NA,ASSGQGKQF
TRBV11-3,once,NA,ASSLDGTLHYNEQF
TRBV24-1,NA,TRBD1,ATSEGKDRWMETQY
TRBV25-1,NA,NA,ASSDPHSYEQY
TRBV6-5,NA,NA,ASSPSGRQGHH
TRBV29-1,NA,NA,SVEDKGRDYEQY
TRBV20-1,NA,NA,SASFTVNTEAF
TRBV10-2,NA,NA,ASRPSKDGRGGD
TRBV15,NA,NA,ATSSLRGAEREGLF
TRBV5-4,NA,NA,ASSLGGGASYT
TRBV15,NA,NA,ATSRVADTQY
TRBV27,NA,NA,ASSPGSNSPLH
TRBV27,NA,NA,ASSETDSYNSPLH
TRBV7-3,NA,TRBD1,ASSIGQGYEQY
TRBV3-1/TRBV3-2,NA,NA,ASSHRQGLNNYGYT
TRBV5-1,NA,NA,ASSFAGYTGELF
TRBV6-2/TRBV6-3,NA,TRBD2,ASSAGGTQY
TRBV6-5,once,NA,ASTGGTEAF
TRBV2,once,NA,ASRSGGNQPQH
TRBV7-9,NA,TRBD1,ASSGTGGLEY
TRBV6-2/TRBV6-3,NA,NA,ASSYGWQGKGNQPQH
TRBV5-5,NA,NA,ASSYPGIGNTIY
TRBV2,NA,NA,ASRTGAYGYT
TRBV28,NA,NA,ASSTGNGYT
TRBV30,NA,TRBD1,AWSAQGVTEAF
TRBV7-9,NA,TRBD2,ASSFRGDPGRTGELF
TRBV28,NA,NA,ASIPGQSRNQPQH
TRBV4-1,few,NA,ASSSTSGEFYGYT
TRBV29-1,NA,NA,SVEAVGRVDTEAF
TRBV11-1,few,NA,ASSLAFSGSNEQF
TRBV2,once,NA,ASSVFPGSYEQY